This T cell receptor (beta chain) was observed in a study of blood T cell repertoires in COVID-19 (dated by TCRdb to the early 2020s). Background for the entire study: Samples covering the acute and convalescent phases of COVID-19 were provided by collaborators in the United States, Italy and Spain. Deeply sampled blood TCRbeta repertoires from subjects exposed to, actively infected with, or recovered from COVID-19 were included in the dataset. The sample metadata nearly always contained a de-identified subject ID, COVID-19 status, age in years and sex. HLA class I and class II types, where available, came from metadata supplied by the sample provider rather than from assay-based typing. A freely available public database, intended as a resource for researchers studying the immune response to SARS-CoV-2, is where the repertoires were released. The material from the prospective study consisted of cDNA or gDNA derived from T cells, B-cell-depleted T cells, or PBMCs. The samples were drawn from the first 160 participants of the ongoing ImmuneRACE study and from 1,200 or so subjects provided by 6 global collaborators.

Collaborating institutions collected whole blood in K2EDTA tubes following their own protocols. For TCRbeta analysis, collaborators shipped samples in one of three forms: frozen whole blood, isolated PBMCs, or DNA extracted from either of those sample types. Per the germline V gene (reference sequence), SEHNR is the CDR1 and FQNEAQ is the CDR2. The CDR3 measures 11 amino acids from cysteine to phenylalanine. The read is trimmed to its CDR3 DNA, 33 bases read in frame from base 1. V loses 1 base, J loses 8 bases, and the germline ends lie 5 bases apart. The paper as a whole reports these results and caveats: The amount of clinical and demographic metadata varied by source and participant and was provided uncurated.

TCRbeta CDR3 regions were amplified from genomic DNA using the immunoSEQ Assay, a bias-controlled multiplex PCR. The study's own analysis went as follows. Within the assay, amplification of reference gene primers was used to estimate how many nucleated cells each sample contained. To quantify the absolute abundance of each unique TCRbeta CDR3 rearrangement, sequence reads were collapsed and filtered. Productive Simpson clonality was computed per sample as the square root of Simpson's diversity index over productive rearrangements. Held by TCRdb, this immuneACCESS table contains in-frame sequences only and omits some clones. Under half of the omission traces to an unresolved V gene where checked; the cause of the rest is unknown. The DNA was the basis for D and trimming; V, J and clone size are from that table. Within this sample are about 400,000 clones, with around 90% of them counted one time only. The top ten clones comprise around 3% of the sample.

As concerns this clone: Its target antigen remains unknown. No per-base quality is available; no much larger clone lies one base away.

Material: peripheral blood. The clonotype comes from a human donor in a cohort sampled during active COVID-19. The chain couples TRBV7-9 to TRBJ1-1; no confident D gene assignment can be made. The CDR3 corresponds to CASSLDLEAFF. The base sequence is TGTGCCAGCAGCTTAGATTTAGAAGCTTTCTTT.